Below are 10 T cell receptor beta chains sequenced from a single sample in a study of a mutant IDH1 vaccine in newly diagnosed glioma. Time point here: week 47, end of study. The content of each vaccine dose was 300 ug of mutant IDH1 20-mer peptide, and topical imiquimod accompanied it. Measured with immunoSEQ multiplex PCR; TCRdb has only the in-frame clones, and not every one. The sample records fewer than 95,000 clones, roughly 77% being singletons. No antigen has been identified for these receptors. The sample consisted of PBMCs, taken from a glioma patient whose treatment included an IDH1 peptide vaccine. These receptors originate from a man aged 35-49 years with glioma.

The chain has TRBV7-8 and TRBJ2-3; D is undetermined. V gave up 2 bases and J gave up 2 bases, with 8 bases separating them. Germline assignment: CDR1 SGHVS and CDR2 FQNEAQ. The CDR3 contains 14 residues. The CDR3 protein is CASSLFLNTDTQYF. The CDR3 nucleotides read TGTGCCAGCAGCTTATTCTTAAACACAGATACGCAGTATTTT.

The chain couples TRBV28 to TRBJ2-3, with 8 bases aligning to TRBD2. The CDR3 sequence is 15 residues long. Per the germline V gene, CDR1 is MDHEN and CDR2 is SYDVKM. Unmatched junction bases numbered 8, after V lost 6 bases and J lost 3 bases. CDR3 region: CASSHQREGTDTQYF. Here the CDR3 DNA reads TGTGCCAGCAGCCATCAACGGGAGGGGACAGATACGCAGTATTTT.

V gene TRBV28 combines with J gene TRBJ1-2; D gene uncertain. This CDR3 is 14 amino acids long. Germline V lookup: CDR1 MDHEN, CDR2 SYDVKM. Deletions cut 8 bases from V and 2 bases from J, with 15 bases between. The chain's CDR3 is CASSRRGPNYGYTF. The CDR3, as DNA: TGTGCCAGCTCTCGTCGGGGTCCCAACTATGGCTACACCTTC.

The rearrangement uses TRBV11-2 and TRBJ1-2; 8 bases agree with TRBD1. CDR1 is SGHAT, CDR2 FQNNGV, per germline. The CDR3 totals 15 residues. V gave up 4 bases and J gave up 6 bases; unmatched junction bases: 10. CDR3 nucleotide sequence: TGTGCCAGCAGCTCCACCCCAGGGGGCGGGGATGGCTACACCTTC. Encoded protein: CASSSTPGGGDGYTF.

The CDR3 region is CASSLIRDRGYEQYF. The CDR3 nucleotides are TGCGCCAGCAGCTTGATCCGGGACAGGGGGTACGAGCAGTACTTC. V and J are TRBV5-1 and TRBJ2-7; 11 bases line up with TRBD1. The junction had 4 bases not matched to a gene; V was cut back by 1 base and J by 4 bases. The V gene's germline CDR1 is SGHRS and CDR2 YFSETQ. The CDR3 runs to 15 residues. Together with reference TRBV5-1 and TRBJ2-7, the CDR3 gives the full variable domain: KAGVTQTPRYLIKTRGQQVTLSCSPISGHRSVSWYQQTPGQGLQFLFEYFSETQRNKGNFPGRFSGRQFSNSRSEMNVSTLELGDSALYLCASSLIRDRGYEQYFGPGTRLTVT.

V gene TRBV5-5 combines with J gene TRBJ2-7; 7 bases align to TRBD2. Germline V CDR1 and CDR2: SGHKS, YYEKEE (reference sequence). The CDR3 totals 17 residues. Germline trimming cut 4 bases from V and 9 bases from J; bases unmatched to any gene: 22. The CDR3 region has the DNA TGTGCCAGCAGCGCCCAGCCCGGGAGCGGGACCCGATCAGGGCAGTACTTC. Translating it yields CASSAQPGSGTRSGQYF.

V is TRBV29-1 and J is TRBJ1-1; D call uncertain. Trimming cost V 0 bases and J 1 base, with 6 bases left between them. CDR3 length: 13 amino acids. The germline gives CDR1 SQVTM, CDR2 ANQGSEA. CDR3 protein: CSVEEWGNTEAFF. DNA for the CDR3: TGCAGCGTTGAAGAGTGGGGGAACACTGAAGCTTTCTTT.

Notes on this clone: This sample includes further DNA sequences coding for the same CDR3. The chain joins TRBV7-2 to TRBJ1-5; D gene ambiguous. This CDR3 region has 14 residues. The germline V gene encodes CDR1 SGHTA and CDR2 FQGNSA. V was pared by 5 bases and J by 2 bases, with 10 bases between. The CDR3 sequence: CASSPLGGNQPQHF. DNA for the CDR3: TGTGCCAGCAGCCCCCTCGGAGGCAATCAGCCCCAGCATTTT.

The rearrangement joins TRBV7-2 to TRBJ2-7; 8 bases are shared with TRBD2. Trimming at V came to 5 bases and at J to 0 bases, leaving 6 bases not matched to a gene. Germline V gives CDR1 SGHTA, CDR2 FQGNSA. CDR3 length: 15 amino acids. The CDR3 nucleotides are TGTGCCAGCAGCCTTTCCAGCGGGAGCTCCTACGAGCAGTACTTC. The encoded protein is CASSLSSGSSYEQYF.

V and J are TRBV28 and TRBJ1-5; D is perhaps TRBD1 (6 bases). Trimming took 6 bases from V and 0 from J, leaving 9 bases between them. From germline, CDR1 is MDHEN and CDR2 SYDVKM. The CDR3 runs 14 residues. This chain's CDR3 is CASSYRVSNQPQHF. In nucleotides, the CDR3 is TGTGCCAGCAGCTACAGGGTTAGCAATCAGCCCCAGCATTTT.